These 26 T cell receptor beta chains were sequenced from one sample in a study of blood T cell repertoires in COVID-19 (dated by TCRdb to the early 2020s). Library preparation was by the immunoSEQ multiplex PCR assay. TCRdb holds this immuneACCESS table with in-frame rearrangements only. Some clones are missing; in checked studies, unresolved V genes explain under half, and the rest has no known cause. The sample data list around 250,000 clones, and around 87% of these were observed just once. The leading ten clones occupy about 7.1% of the sample. Material: peripheral blood. The receptors derive from a woman in her 70s with active or convalescent COVID-19.

The gene calls are TRBV27 and TRBJ1-4; weak D call: TRBD1 (5 bases). The germline V and J ends were trimmed by 3 bases and 5 bases, with 10 bases remaining between them. The germline V gene has CDR1 MNHEY and CDR2 SMNVEV (reference sequence). This CDR3 has 14 amino acids. CDR3 loop: CASSLGGGNEKLFF. For the CDR3, the DNA is TGTGCCAGCAGTTTGGGGGGAGGGAATGAAAAACTGTTTTTT. The entire variable domain, with the rest obtained from reference TRBV27 and TRBJ1-4, is as follows: EAQVTQNPRYLITVTGKKLTVTCSQNMNHEYMSWYRQDPGLGLRQIYYSMNVEVTDKGDVPEGYKVSRKEKRNFPLILESPSPNQTSLYFCASSLGGGNEKLFFGSGTQLSVL.

The rearrangement links TRBV6-6 to TRBJ1-1, with a tentative D call TRBD1 (5 bases). Germline values: CDR1 MNHNY, CDR2 SVGAGI (reference sequence). Trimming cost V 6 bases and J 8 bases, with 16 bases left between them. The CDR3 consists of 13 residues. CDR3 bases: TGTGCCAGCAGCAAAGGAGGGGCTGGAGAAGCTTTCTTT. Its protein product is CASSKGGAGEAFF.

V usage is TRBV5-1 and J usage is TRBJ1-2, with 7 nucleotides matching TRBD1. The CDR3 totals 15 residues. Germline V gene lookup returns CDR1 SGHRS and CDR2 YFSETQ. The junction had 10 bases not matched to a gene; V was cut back by 4 bases and J by 4 bases. CDR3 in amino acids: CASSHGAGQLYGYTF. The CDR3 DNA reads TGCGCCAGCAGCCACGGGGCGGGACAGCTCTATGGCTACACCTTC. The full variable domain, with the rest looked up from reference TRBV5-1 and TRBJ1-2, is KAGVTQTPRYLIKTRGQQVTLSCSPISGHRSVSWYQQTPGQGLQFLFEYFSETQRNKGNFPGRFSGRQFSNSRSEMNVSTLELGDSALYLCASSHGAGQLYGYTFGSGTRLTVV.

This chain uses TRBV24-1 with TRBJ1-2; unclear D gene. The germline V gene encodes CDR1 KGHDR and CDR2 SFDVKD. The CDR3 runs 12 residues. V lost 3 bases and J 8 bases, leaving 9 bases between the germline ends. CDR3 DNA: TGTGCCACCAGTGATGAAATCTACGGCTACACCTTC. As protein: CATSDEIYGYTF.

The chain links TRBV19 to TRBJ1-5, with a tentative D call TRBD1 (6 bases). The CDR3 runs 13 residues. Trimming took off 5 bases at V and 4 bases at J, with 9 bases between the two ends. Germline loops: CDR1 LNHDA, CDR2 SQIVND (reference sequence). CDR3 sequence (DNA): TGTGCCAGTAGTTCGGACAGTAATCAGCCCCAGCATTTT. This encodes CASSSDSNQPQHF.

Only one count was recorded for this clone. The V gene is TRBV4-3, the J gene TRBJ2-1, with TRBD2 matching over 9 bases. V was pared by 11 bases and J by 3 bases, with 8 bases of the junction left unmatched. Germline values: CDR1 LGHNA, CDR2 YSLEER. CDR3 size: 14 residues. This CDR3 reads CAGARGGGYNEQFF. The CDR3 DNA sequence: TGCGCCGGCGCGCGGGGGGGCGGCTACAATGAGCAGTTCTTC.

This clone was seen a few times. At the DNA level, this CDR3 is encoded by other sequences in the same sample as well. The chain employs TRBV28 and TRBJ1-2; the match to TRBD1 covers 9 bases. The CDR3 is made up of 17 amino acids. V shed 1 base and J 8 bases; nucleotides not matched to a gene: 14. Per the germline V gene, CDR1 is MDHEN and CDR2 is SYDVKM. CDR3 loop: CASSLSGADRGSGGYTF. The CDR3 nucleotides read TGTGCCAGCAGTTTATCAGGCGCGGACAGGGGAAGTGGGGGCTACACCTTC.

CDR3 DNA sequence: TGTGCCAGCAGCTTAGAGACAGGGAAGGGGGGAGCTTACAATGAGCAGTTCTTC. This gives the protein CASSLETGKGGAYNEQFF. The rearrangement joins TRBV7-2 to TRBJ2-1, with a possible D match to TRBD1 (7 bases). Germline values: CDR1 SGHTA, CDR2 FQGNSA. The CDR3 is made up of 18 amino acids. Trimming took off 1 base at V and 4 bases at J, with 20 bases between the two ends.

The genes are TRBV29-1 and TRBJ2-1; D ambiguous. Trimming shortened V by 1 base and J by 2 bases, and 12 bases separated the two germline ends. Germline CDR1 SQVTM, CDR2 ANQGSEA. The CDR3 has 15 residues. CDR3 region: CSVEGGGITYNEQFF. DNA for the CDR3: TGCAGCGTTGAAGGAGGCGGAATCACCTACAATGAGCAGTTCTTC.

The CDR3 loop reads CASSPNIFSNQPQHF. CDR3 DNA: TGTGCCAGCAGTCCGAACATTTTTAGCAATCAGCCCCAGCATTTT. The J gene is TRBJ1-5, the V gene TRBV6-5; D remains unclear. From germline, CDR1 is MNHEY and CDR2 SVGAGI. This CDR3 comprises 15 residues. Trimming took off 5 bases at V and 0 bases at J, with 11 bases between the two ends.

The V and J genes are TRBV4-3 and TRBJ1-1, with 7 nucleotides matching TRBD1. The V and J ends lost 0 bases and 1 base, in that order; junction bases with no gene match: 5. Germline values: CDR1 LGHNA, CDR2 YSLEER. This CDR3 is built from 16 residues. The CDR3 protein is CASSQDLRGRNTEAFF. CDR3 DNA: TGCGCCAGCAGCCAAGATCTAAGGGGGCGGAACACTGAAGCTTTCTTT.

This chain connects TRBV18 to TRBJ1-1; possibly TRBD1 for D (5 bases). Germline V gene data show CDR1 as KGHSH and CDR2 as LQKENI. V lost 3 bases, J lost 1 base, and 9 bases lay in between. The CDR3 covers 14 residues. CDR3 region: CASSPAGQNTEAFF. The DNA for the CDR3 is TGTGCCAGCTCACCGGCAGGGCAGAACACTGAAGCTTTCTTT.

This clone was seen just once. The chain has TRBV5-6 and TRBJ1-5, with D tentatively TRBD1 (5 bases). Germline assignment: CDR1 SGHDT and CDR2 YYEEEE. The CDR3 totals 14 residues. Trimming cost V 0 bases and J 10 bases, with 14 bases left between them. The CDR3 nucleotides are TGTGCCAGCAGCTTGGCCGGGGGATCGGAACCCCAGCATTTT. Its translation is CASSLAGGSEPQHF.

The chain has TRBV14 and TRBJ2-1; no clear D. The germline CDR1 and CDR2 sequences are SGHDN and FVKESK. Trimming left V 3 bases short and J 6 bases short, with 12 bases between. The CDR3 spans 14 residues. In DNA, the CDR3 is TGTGCCAGCAGCCATCTCTCGCGAGGCAATGAGCAGTTCTTC. This gives the protein CASSHLSRGNEQFF. The full variable domain, rest sourced from reference TRBV14 and TRBJ2-1, is EAGVTQFPSHSVIEKGQTVTLRCDPISGHDNLYWYRRVMGKEIKFLLHFVKESKQDESGMPNNRFLAERTGGTYSTLKVQPAELEDSGVYFCASSHLSRGNEQFFGPGTRLTVL.

CDR3 sequence reads: CASSPEDGQPQHF. DNA of the CDR3: TGTGCCAGCAGCCCGGAGGACGGGCAGCCCCAGCATTTT. The rearrangement joins TRBV11-2 to TRBJ1-5; no clear D. The germline V and J ends were trimmed by 5 bases and 7 bases, with 12 bases remaining between them. The CDR3 loop spans 13 amino acids. Germline-derived CDR1 and CDR2 are SGHAT and FQNNGV.

The rearrangement links TRBV5-1 to TRBJ2-1, with 11 bases identical to TRBD2. Germline values: CDR1 SGHRS, CDR2 YFSETQ. V lost 6 bases to trimming and J lost 7 bases; unmatched junction nucleotides: 6. The length of the CDR3 is 14 residues. In DNA, the CDR3 is TGCGCCAGCACCCTAGCGGGGGGATCGAATGAGCAGTTCTTC. Protein product: CASTLAGGSNEQFF.

The chain joins TRBV5-6 to TRBJ2-1; D is uncertain. Germline V gene data show CDR1 as SGHDT and CDR2 as YYEEEE. V dropped 2 bases and J dropped 8 bases, with 5 bases sitting between them. The CDR3 covers 11 residues. CDR3 amino acids: CASSFSDEQFF. CDR3 sequence (DNA): TGTGCCAGCAGCTTTAGTGATGAGCAGTTCTTC. Supplemented by reference TRBV5-6 and TRBJ2-1, the full variable domain reads DAGVTQSPTHLIKTRGQQVTLRCSPKSGHDTVSWYQQALGQGPQFIFQYYEEEERQRGNFPDRFSGHQFPNYSSELNVNALLLGDSALYLCASSFSDEQFFGPGTRLTVL.

This clone was seen more than once but under ten times. The chain combines TRBV2 with TRBJ2-5, with D perhaps TRBD2 (6 bases). Trimming took off 8 bases at V and 3 bases at J, with 13 bases between the two ends. The CDR3 sequence is 13 residues long. The V gene's germline CDR1 is SNHLY and CDR2 FYNNEI. The CDR3 nucleotides read TGTGCCAGCTGCCGGGACTTGAAAGAGACCCAGTACTTC. Protein product: CASCRDLKETQYF.

The rearrangement links TRBV7-2 to TRBJ2-1; TRBD1 aligns across 8 bases. Germline V lookup: CDR1 SGHTA, CDR2 FQGNSA. The CDR3 extends over 15 amino acids. J was trimmed by 4 bases and V by 1 base; bases with no gene match: 3. The CDR3 loop is CASSLEGQAYNEQFF. The CDR3 DNA reads TGTGCCAGCAGCTTAGAGGGACAGGCATACAATGAGCAGTTCTTC.

The chain uses TRBV24-1 and TRBJ1-5; 8 nucleotides align to TRBD1. Unmatched junction bases numbered 9, after V lost 3 bases and J lost 6 bases. The CDR3 extends over 16 amino acids. CDR1 KGHDR and CDR2 SFDVKD come from the germline V gene. The chain's CDR3 is CATSDTGTGGGQPQHF. The DNA for the CDR3 is TGTGCCACCAGTGATACCGGGACAGGCGGAGGTCAGCCCCAGCATTTT.

The V gene is TRBV6-1, the J gene TRBJ2-7; D call uncertain. From germline, CDR1 is MNHNS and CDR2 SASEGT. V lost 0 bases and J 2 bases, leaving 8 bases between the germline ends. The CDR3 is 14 amino acids. The CDR3 loop is CASSEARAPYEQYF. The CDR3 DNA reads as TGTGCCAGCAGTGAAGCTAGAGCGCCCTACGAGCAGTACTTC.

This clone was seen a handful of times. The rearrangement uses TRBV7-9 and TRBJ1-2, with TRBD1 as a possible D gene (5 bases). CDR1 and CDR2 from the germline V gene are SEHNR and FQNEAQ (reference sequence). The V gene lost 0 bases and the J gene lost 2 bases, with 22 bases spanning the gap. The CDR3 consists of 19 residues. CDR3 DNA: TGTGCCAGCAGCTTAGCTTTCCTTACAGGTTCTTGGCAGAACTATGGCTACACCTTC. As protein: CASSLAFLTGSWQNYGYTF.

The chain is built from TRBV9 and TRBJ1-2; 7 nucleotides align to TRBD1. CDR1 is SGDLS and CDR2 is YYNGEE in the germline V gene. The junction had 12 bases not matched to a gene; V was cut back by 6 bases and J by 4 bases. This CDR3 region has 15 residues. The CDR3 sequence: CASKGGWAGGYGYTF. As DNA, the CDR3 is TGTGCCAGCAAAGGGGGCTGGGCAGGTGGCTATGGCTACACCTTC.

The chain combines TRBV29-1 with TRBJ2-1; D may be TRBD2 (6 bases). Germline assignment: CDR1 SQVTM and CDR2 ANQGSEA. The V end was cut by 5 bases, the J end by 0 bases, with 8 bases between. The CDR3 loop spans 13 amino acids. The CDR3 here is CSVMGGSYNEQFF. CDR3 in DNA: TGCAGCGTTATGGGGGGCTCCTACAATGAGCAGTTCTTC.

The chain carries TRBV20-1 and TRBJ1-2; D call uncertain. CDR1 is DFQATT, CDR2 SNEGSKA, per germline (reference sequence). V dropped 3 bases and J dropped 7 bases, with 12 bases sitting between them. There are 12 residues in the CDR3. The DNA of the CDR3 is TGCAGTGCTAGTACGGGATCGGGTGGCTACACCTTC. The encoded protein is CSASTGSGGYTF.

This chain joins TRBV3-1 (or the pseudogene TRBV3-2) and TRBJ2-7; TRBD1 is a possible D gene (6 bases). The CDR3 runs 16 residues. The germline gives CDR1 LGHDT, CDR2 YNNKEL (reference sequence). V dropped 4 bases and J dropped 2 bases, with 18 bases sitting between them. The CDR3 loop is CASSLRGTQAAYEQYF. The CDR3 DNA follows: TGTGCCAGCAGCCTTAGGGGGACCCAAGCCGCCTACGAGCAGTACTTC.